This T cell receptor beta chain is drawn from a study of T cells after posttransplantation cyclophosphamide. Here immunoSEQ multiplex PCR was the method, and the copy in TCRdb shows in-frame clones only, minus some. The sample presents roughly 5,400 clones, none singletons. Cyclophosphamide on days +3 and +4 followed busulfan-fludarabine conditioning and a marrow graft. The CDR3 length is 16 residues. CDR1 and CDR2 (germline): SQVTM, ANQGSEA. The V segment lost 7 bases and the J segment 0 bases; nucleotides outside the gene matches: 13. General study points: Donor-recipient repertoire similarity was low at 1-2 months, rising over year one. Tissue-infiltrating T cells from skin or gut overlapped little with blood T cells. Recipient CMV seropositivity and CMV reactivation strongly tracked TRB clonality.

The table lists this clone with many counts. Its antigen remains unidentified. Sequences were derived from PBMCs, sampled after allogeneic stem cell transplant with posttransplant cyclophosphamide. The clonotype originates from a female patient in her 30s who received an allogeneic stem cell transplant from an unrelated donor, was CMV-positive, and had acute and chronic GVHD. Some of the T cells may derive from the graft donor. The V and J genes are TRBV29-1 and TRBJ2-7, with TRBD2 identical over 9 bases. The CDR3 here is CSAYGLARKSSYEQYF. The DNA for the CDR3 is TGCAGCGCCTATGGACTAGCGCGAAAAAGCTCCTACGAGCAGTACTTC.